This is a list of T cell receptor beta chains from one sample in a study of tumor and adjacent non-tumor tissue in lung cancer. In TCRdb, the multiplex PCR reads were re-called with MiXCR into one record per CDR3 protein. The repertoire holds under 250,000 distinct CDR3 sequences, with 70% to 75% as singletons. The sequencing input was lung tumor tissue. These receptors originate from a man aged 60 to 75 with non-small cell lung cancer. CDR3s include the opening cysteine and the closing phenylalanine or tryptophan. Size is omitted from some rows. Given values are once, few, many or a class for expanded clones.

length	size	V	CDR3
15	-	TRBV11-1	CTSSLHGTGLYEQYF
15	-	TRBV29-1	CSVEEGGALNDGYTF
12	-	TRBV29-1	CSIEGGSAEAFF
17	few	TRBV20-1	CSAPPPPGAGGFNEQFF
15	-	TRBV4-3	CASSVRPAGANVLNF
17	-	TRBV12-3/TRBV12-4	CANSFLQGPIGDHKQFF
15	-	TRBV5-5	CACCSGGTTTGELFF
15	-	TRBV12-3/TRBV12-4	CASSSGLAGTNEQFF
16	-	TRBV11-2	CASSLELPTSSGELFF
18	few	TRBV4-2	CASSRTSGGASSTDTQYF
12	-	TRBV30	CAWGQATGCYTF
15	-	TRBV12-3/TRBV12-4	CASSFGTSATTTQYF
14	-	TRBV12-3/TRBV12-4	CASSFRTGGIKVFF
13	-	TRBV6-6	CANTRGIKETQYF
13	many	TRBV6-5	CASSYKSGVTQYF
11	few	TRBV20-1	CIAPTGPEQYF
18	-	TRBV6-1	CASSEAETGFYSIQPQHF
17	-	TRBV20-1	CSARPFPLGLSGETQYF
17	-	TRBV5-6	CVSSFRVLGGGADTQYF
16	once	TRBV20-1	CSATMDVGAPGNTIYF
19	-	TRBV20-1	CSARAPTGPGARSTDTQYF
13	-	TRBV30	CAWNLPMNTEAFF
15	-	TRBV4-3	CASSQDVNSNQPQHF
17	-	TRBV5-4	CASSQEIRTKGADTQYF
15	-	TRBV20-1	CSATAGSGETGDLFF
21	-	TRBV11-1	CASSLAWSMGLSRSFYNEQFF
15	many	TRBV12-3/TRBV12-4	CASRPGQGRTGELFF
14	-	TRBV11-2	CTSSFPGGGTEAFF
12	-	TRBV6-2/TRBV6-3	CATQRGRVPQQF
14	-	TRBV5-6	CASILGTLSTEAFF
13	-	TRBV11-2	CASSLRSRDFAFF
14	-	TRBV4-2	CVSSQISGNYDYTF
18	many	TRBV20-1	CSAKTGTAFGFSTDTQYF
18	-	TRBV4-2	CAGSQDTQGSWFNSPLHF
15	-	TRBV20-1	CSVRRASGNVNEQFF
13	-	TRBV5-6	CASSLSRFTEAFF
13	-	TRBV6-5	CASNEQGTQPQHF
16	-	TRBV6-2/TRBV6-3	CANIRQTPANTRELFF
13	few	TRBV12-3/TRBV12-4	CASSLAGGETQYF
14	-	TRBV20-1	CSAEDMGGYSPLHF
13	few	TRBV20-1	CSAQGLRRNEQFF
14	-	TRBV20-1	CSARSGALYQPLHF
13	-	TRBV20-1	CSAREGNPDAQYF
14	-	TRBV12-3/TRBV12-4	CSSSPQGPIGGYTF
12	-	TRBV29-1	CSVLPGATKAFF
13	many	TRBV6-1	CASSPEIYNEQFF
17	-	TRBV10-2	CASSEPTGQTFYNEQFF
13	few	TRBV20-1	CSAREPLGPEAFF
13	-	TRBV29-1	CSVHVTRNTEAFF
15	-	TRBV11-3	CVSSLGTISPNVQFF
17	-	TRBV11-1	CASSESYSGGGYNEQVF
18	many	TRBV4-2	CASSQDGGGHANTGELFF
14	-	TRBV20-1	CSDSSGRSNQPQHF
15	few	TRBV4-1	CASSQDNREGYEQYF